This paragraph reports one TCR beta chain. Germline loops: CDR1 SGHKS, CDR2 YYEKEE (reference sequence). The germline V and J ends were trimmed by 4 bases and 1 base, with 11 bases remaining between them. The CDR3 is 14 amino acids. Clones were read by immunoSEQ multiplex PCR, and TCRdb kept only the in-frame ones, dropping some. Among 450,000 to 500,000 clones, over 75% were seen once, and the ten largest hold approximately 12%. This entry is derived from a study of shared clonotypes between healthy human individuals. The genes are TRBV5-5 and TRBJ1-1; D is undetermined. The sample consisted of PBMCs. The TCR was taken from a middle-aged woman in good health. Some clones in this sample may be carry-over from other donors' samples. The CDR3 coding sequence is TGTGCCAGCAGCCTAATTGACAAGAACACTGAAGCTTTCTTT. Amino acid sequence: CASSLIDKNTEAFF.